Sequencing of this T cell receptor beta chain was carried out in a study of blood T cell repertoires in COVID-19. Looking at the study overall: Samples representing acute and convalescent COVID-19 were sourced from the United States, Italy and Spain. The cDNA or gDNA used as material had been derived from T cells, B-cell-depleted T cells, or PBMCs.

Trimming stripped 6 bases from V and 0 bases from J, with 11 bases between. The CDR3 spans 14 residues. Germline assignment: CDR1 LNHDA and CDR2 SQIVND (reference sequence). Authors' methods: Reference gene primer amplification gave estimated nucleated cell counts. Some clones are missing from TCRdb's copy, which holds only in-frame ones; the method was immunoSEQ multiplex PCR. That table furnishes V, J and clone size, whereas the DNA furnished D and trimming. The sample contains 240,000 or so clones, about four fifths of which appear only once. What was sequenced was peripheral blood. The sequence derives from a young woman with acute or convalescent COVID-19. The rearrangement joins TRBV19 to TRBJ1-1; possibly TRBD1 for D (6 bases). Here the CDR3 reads CASRVDSMNTEAFF. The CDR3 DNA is TGTGCCAGTAGGGTGGACAGTATGAACACTGAAGCTTTCTTT.